This TCR beta chain appears in the sequencing data of a study of response to subunit inactivated influenza vaccine. This clonotype came up many times. The antigen remains undetermined. Each CDR3 protein is one row after TCRdb ran MiXCR on the RT-PCR reads. The sample has 300,000 to 350,000 distinct CDR3 sequences; roughly 20% are singletons. Study-wide results and caveats: Authors suggested each seasonal flu vaccination may recruit only limited numbers of new T cells.

The germline V gene has CDR1 DFQATT and CDR2 SNEGSKA (reference sequence). Trimming stripped 4 bases from V and 4 bases from J, with 11 bases between. This CDR3 region has 13 residues. The sequence derives from a man between 50 and 69 years old who received an inactivated influenza vaccine. This material consisted of PBMCs from blood, taken about 20 months after vaccination. The chain employs TRBV20-1 and TRBJ1-5, with D perhaps TRBD1 (6 bases). CDR3 bases: TGCAGTGCTACCGGGACAAGTAATCAGCCCCAGCATTTT. It translates to CSATGTSNQPQHF.